The rows below give T cell receptor beta chains drawn from one sample of a study of blood T cells in healthy people across ages. TCRdb called the 5' RACE reads again in MiXCR, with one record for every CDR3 protein. The sample shows about 1.4 million distinct CDR3 sequences, 59% of them seen only once. Sequenced sample: blood. These receptors were obtained from a man between 18 and 29 years old in good health. Each CDR3 is given with its conserved first and last residue. Each record gives: CDR3 protein, CDR3 DNA, clone size, D gene, CDR3 length, V gene, J gene. A D gene is named only where the DNA matches it firmly. For some rows the clone size is stated as once, few or many, or as a class when expanded; others skip it.

cdr3_aa: CASSGLGQGWRYTF
cdr3_nt: TGTGCCAGCAGTGGACTTGGACAGGGCTGGCGCTACACCTTC
clone_size: NA
d_call: TRBD1
cdr3_length: 14
v_call: TRBV6-4
j_call: TRBJ1-2

cdr3_aa: CAISESMGLAGDRTDTQYF
cdr3_nt: TGTGCCATCAGTGAGTCCATGGGACTAGCGGGGGATCGCACAGATACGCAGTATTTT
clone_size: few
d_call: TRBD2
cdr3_length: 19
v_call: TRBV10-3
j_call: TRBJ2-3

cdr3_aa: CASSSGTGPYNEQFF
cdr3_nt: TGTGCCAGCAGTTCCGGGACAGGACCCTACAATGAGCAGTTCTTC
clone_size: few
d_call: TRBD1
cdr3_length: 15
v_call: TRBV27
j_call: TRBJ2-1

cdr3_aa: CASSSTGPYGYTF
cdr3_nt: TGTGCCAGCAGTTCGACAGGGCCCTATGGCTACACCTTC
clone_size: few
d_call: TRBD1
cdr3_length: 13
v_call: TRBV27
j_call: TRBJ1-2

cdr3_aa: CSAIITRETQYF
cdr3_nt: TGCAGTGCTATCATCACCAGGGAGACCCAGTACTTC
clone_size: NA
d_call: NA
cdr3_length: 12
v_call: TRBV20-1
j_call: TRBJ2-5

cdr3_aa: CASGDLGGRSTQYF
cdr3_nt: TGCGCCAGCGGGGACTTAGGAGGGAGGAGTACGCAGTATTTT
clone_size: NA
d_call: NA
cdr3_length: 14
v_call: TRBV5-1
j_call: TRBJ2-3

cdr3_aa: CASSLFRGGSSGANVLTF
cdr3_nt: TGTGCCAGCAGTTTATTTCGGGGAGGGAGCTCTGGGGCCAACGTCCTGACTTTC
clone_size: NA
d_call: TRBD2
cdr3_length: 18
v_call: TRBV28
j_call: TRBJ2-6

cdr3_aa: CAISERLAGRFSPKYFYEQYF
cdr3_nt: TGTGCCATCAGTGAACGTCTAGCGGGTCGATTTAGCCCCAAGTACTTCTACGAGCAGTACTTC
clone_size: NA
d_call: TRBD2
cdr3_length: 21
v_call: TRBV10-3
j_call: TRBJ2-7

cdr3_aa: CASSPGQRGFIVPYGYTF
cdr3_nt: TGCGCCAGCAGCCCAGGACAGCGGGGGTTCATCGTCCCCTATGGCTACACCTTC
clone_size: NA
d_call: NA
cdr3_length: 18
v_call: TRBV4-3
j_call: TRBJ1-2

cdr3_aa: CSAYRGLGGDEQYF
cdr3_nt: TGCAGTGCTTACCGGGGCCTAGGTGGGGACGAGCAGTACTTC
clone_size: NA
d_call: NA
cdr3_length: 14
v_call: TRBV20-1
j_call: TRBJ2-7

cdr3_aa: CAISEVAGRTTDTQYF
cdr3_nt: TGTGCCATCAGTGAAGTTGCGGGACGCACAACAGATACGCAGTATTTT
clone_size: NA
d_call: NA
cdr3_length: 16
v_call: TRBV10-3
j_call: TRBJ2-3

cdr3_aa: CASSPRALGLEQYF
cdr3_nt: TGTGCCAGCAGCCCCCGGGCCCTGGGGCTCGAGCAGTACTTC
clone_size: NA
d_call: NA
cdr3_length: 14
v_call: TRBV3-1
j_call: TRBJ2-7

cdr3_aa: CSASPTSGRISEQFF
cdr3_nt: TGCAGTGCCTCGCCGACTAGCGGGAGGATCAGTGAGCAGTTCTTC
clone_size: NA
d_call: TRBD2
cdr3_length: 15
v_call: TRBV20-1
j_call: TRBJ2-1

cdr3_aa: CTSSLRGAYEQYF
cdr3_nt: TGTACCAGCAGCTTGCGGGGGGCCTACGAGCAGTACTTC
clone_size: NA
d_call: TRBD2
cdr3_length: 13
v_call: TRBV7-2
j_call: TRBJ2-7

cdr3_aa: CASSIAGTGPYEQYF
cdr3_nt: TGTGCCAGCAGTATCGCCGGGACAGGGCCATACGAGCAGTACTTC
clone_size: few
d_call: TRBD1
cdr3_length: 15
v_call: TRBV28
j_call: TRBJ2-7

cdr3_aa: CASSPETGTQYF
cdr3_nt: TGTGCCAGCAGCCCCGAGACCGGAACCCAGTACTTC
clone_size: NA
d_call: NA
cdr3_length: 12
v_call: TRBV7-2
j_call: TRBJ2-5

cdr3_aa: CASSLTGPGEQYF
cdr3_nt: TGTGCCAGCAGTTTGACAGGCCCAGGCGAGCAGTACTTC
clone_size: few
d_call: NA
cdr3_length: 13
v_call: TRBV12-3/TRBV12-4
j_call: TRBJ2-7

cdr3_aa: CSARDRWDEDGYTF
cdr3_nt: TGCAGTGCTAGAGATCGATGGGATGAGGATGGCTACACCTTC
clone_size: NA
d_call: NA
cdr3_length: 14
v_call: TRBV20-1
j_call: TRBJ1-2

cdr3_aa: CSAGSGDAETQYF
cdr3_nt: TGCAGCGCCGGCAGCGGGGATGCGGAGACCCAGTACTTC
clone_size: few
d_call: TRBD2
cdr3_length: 13
v_call: TRBV29-1
j_call: TRBJ2-5

cdr3_aa: CSVERLAGAGGSYNEQFF
cdr3_nt: TGCAGCGTTGAAAGGCTAGCGGGGGCGGGGGGTTCCTACAATGAGCAGTTCTTC
clone_size: few
d_call: TRBD2
cdr3_length: 18
v_call: TRBV29-1
j_call: TRBJ2-1

cdr3_aa: CASSPGGASYGYTF
cdr3_nt: TGTGCCAGCAGCCCGGGCGGGGCTTCTTATGGCTACACCTTC
clone_size: few
d_call: NA
cdr3_length: 14
v_call: TRBV6-2/TRBV6-3
j_call: TRBJ1-2

cdr3_aa: CASSPTVWEQYF
cdr3_nt: TGTGCCAGCAGTCCTACCGTATGGGAGCAGTACTTC
clone_size: few
d_call: NA
cdr3_length: 12
v_call: TRBV2
j_call: TRBJ2-5

cdr3_aa: CAPSLSVPGHENEQFF
cdr3_nt: TGTGCCCCCAGCCTATCTGTCCCGGGACACGAAAATGAGCAGTTCTTC
clone_size: NA
d_call: NA
cdr3_length: 16
v_call: TRBV2
j_call: TRBJ2-1

cdr3_aa: CASSFVIPGQGNEQFF
cdr3_nt: TGTGCCAGCAGCTTCGTAATACCGGGACAGGGCAATGAGCAGTTCTTC
clone_size: few
d_call: TRBD1
cdr3_length: 16
v_call: TRBV7-9
j_call: TRBJ2-1

cdr3_aa: CASSRIPAANSYEQYF
cdr3_nt: TGTGCCAGCAGCAGGATCCCGGCAGCGAACTCCTACGAGCAGTACTTC
clone_size: NA
d_call: NA
cdr3_length: 16
v_call: TRBV21-1
j_call: TRBJ2-7

cdr3_aa: CASSLRAGGSYEQYF
cdr3_nt: TGCGCCAGCAGCCTTCGGGCAGGGGGGTCCTACGAGCAGTACTTC
clone_size: NA
d_call: NA
cdr3_length: 15
v_call: TRBV4-1
j_call: TRBJ2-7

cdr3_aa: CASSLETGGPPDTQYF
cdr3_nt: TGCGCCAGCAGCTTGGAGACGGGAGGGCCCCCAGATACGCAGTATTTT
clone_size: NA
d_call: TRBD2
cdr3_length: 16
v_call: TRBV5-1
j_call: TRBJ2-3

cdr3_aa: CSARSNYFPYNEQFF
cdr3_nt: TGCAGTGCTAGAAGCAACTATTTTCCCTACAATGAGCAGTTCTTC
clone_size: few
d_call: NA
cdr3_length: 15
v_call: TRBV20-1
j_call: TRBJ2-1

cdr3_aa: CASSRTIDEQFF
cdr3_nt: TGCGCCAGCAGCCGTACAATAGATGAGCAGTTCTTC
clone_size: NA
d_call: NA
cdr3_length: 12
v_call: TRBV5-1
j_call: TRBJ2-1

cdr3_aa: CSVETVNTEAFF
cdr3_nt: TGCAGCGTTGAAACAGTCAACACTGAAGCTTTCTTT
clone_size: few
d_call: NA
cdr3_length: 12
v_call: TRBV29-1
j_call: TRBJ1-1

cdr3_aa: CASSFGTDQYNEQFF
cdr3_nt: TGCGCCAGCAGCTTTGGGACAGACCAATACAATGAGCAGTTCTTC
clone_size: NA
d_call: TRBD1
cdr3_length: 15
v_call: TRBV5-1
j_call: TRBJ2-1

cdr3_aa: CASSPLSSGSFQQYF
cdr3_nt: TGCGCCAGCAGCCCCTTAAGTAGCGGGTCTTTCCAGCAGTACTTC
clone_size: few
d_call: TRBD2
cdr3_length: 15
v_call: TRBV4-1
j_call: TRBJ2-5

cdr3_aa: CASRGWESYEQYF
cdr3_nt: TGCGCCAGCAGGGGATGGGAATCCTACGAGCAGTACTTC
clone_size: NA
d_call: NA
cdr3_length: 13
v_call: TRBV4-1
j_call: TRBJ2-7

cdr3_aa: CSTGESNTQYF
cdr3_nt: TGCAGCACGGGAGAGAGCAATACGCAGTATTTT
clone_size: NA
d_call: NA
cdr3_length: 11
v_call: TRBV29-1
j_call: TRBJ2-3

cdr3_aa: CASSTIQGALPYGYTF
cdr3_nt: TGTGCCAGCAGTACCATACAGGGGGCGCTCCCCTATGGCTACACCTTC
clone_size: few
d_call: TRBD1
cdr3_length: 16
v_call: TRBV27
j_call: TRBJ1-2

cdr3_aa: CASTTMLARSSYEQYF
cdr3_nt: TGTGCCAGTACTACTATGCTCGCGCGGAGCTCCTACGAGCAGTACTTC
clone_size: NA
d_call: NA
cdr3_length: 16
v_call: TRBV6-5
j_call: TRBJ2-7

cdr3_aa: CASSQEATLNTEAFF
cdr3_nt: TGCGCCAGCAGCCAAGAGGCGACTTTGAACACTGAAGCTTTCTTT
clone_size: NA
d_call: NA
cdr3_length: 15
v_call: TRBV4-1
j_call: TRBJ1-1

cdr3_aa: CASSTPEWVSTDTQYF
cdr3_nt: TGTGCCAGCAGCACACCAGAGTGGGTCTCAACAGATACGCAGTATTTT
clone_size: few
d_call: NA
cdr3_length: 16
v_call: TRBV7-2
j_call: TRBJ2-3

cdr3_aa: CASSLASGGLYNEQFF
cdr3_nt: TGTGCCAGCAGCTTAGCCAGCGGGGGTCTCTACAATGAGCAGTTCTTC
clone_size: NA
d_call: TRBD2
cdr3_length: 16
v_call: TRBV7-2
j_call: TRBJ2-1

cdr3_aa: CSVGGTGISYGYTF
cdr3_nt: TGCAGCGTTGGGGGGACAGGGATCAGCTATGGCTACACCTTC
clone_size: NA
d_call: TRBD1
cdr3_length: 14
v_call: TRBV29-1
j_call: TRBJ1-2

cdr3_aa: CVSSQKGIGNEQYF
cdr3_nt: TGTGTCAGCAGCCAAAAAGGGATAGGCAACGAGCAGTACTTC
clone_size: NA
d_call: NA
cdr3_length: 14
v_call: TRBV3-1
j_call: TRBJ2-7

cdr3_aa: CASSLPTTRQGRFIVEQYF
cdr3_nt: TGTGCCAGCAGCTTACCCACAACTAGACAGGGGAGATTTATAGTTGAGCAGTACTTC
clone_size: NA
d_call: TRBD1
cdr3_length: 19
v_call: TRBV11-2
j_call: TRBJ2-7

cdr3_aa: CASSWGISTVTQYF
cdr3_nt: TGTGCCAGCAGCTGGGGTATTAGTACTGTGACCCAGTACTTC
clone_size: NA
d_call: NA
cdr3_length: 14
v_call: TRBV5-6
j_call: TRBJ2-5

cdr3_aa: CASSGTVDTQYF
cdr3_nt: TGTGCCAGCAGTGGGACAGTAGATACGCAGTATTTT
clone_size: NA
d_call: NA
cdr3_length: 12
v_call: TRBV2
j_call: TRBJ2-3

cdr3_aa: CASILRAGTYNEQFF
cdr3_nt: TGTGCCAGCATCCTCCGGGCGGGAACCTACAATGAGCAGTTCTTC
clone_size: NA
d_call: NA
cdr3_length: 15
v_call: TRBV6-2/TRBV6-3
j_call: TRBJ2-1

cdr3_aa: CASRPGQGNEKLFF
cdr3_nt: TGTGCCAGCAGGCCGGGACAGGGGAACGAAAAACTGTTTTTT
clone_size: NA
d_call: TRBD1
cdr3_length: 14
v_call: TRBV2
j_call: TRBJ1-4

cdr3_aa: CATSRVWRGTDTQYF
cdr3_nt: TGTGCCACCAGCAGAGTTTGGCGGGGCACAGATACGCAGTATTTT
clone_size: NA
d_call: NA
cdr3_length: 15
v_call: TRBV15
j_call: TRBJ2-3

cdr3_aa: CASRMTDSPLHF
cdr3_nt: TGTGCCAGCAGGATGACCGATTCACCCCTCCACTTT
clone_size: NA
d_call: NA
cdr3_length: 12
v_call: TRBV3-1
j_call: TRBJ1-6

cdr3_aa: CASSRRGGNTEAFF
cdr3_nt: TGTGCCAGCAGTCGAAGGGGGGGGAACACTGAAGCTTTCTTT
clone_size: NA
d_call: NA
cdr3_length: 14
v_call: TRBV6-2/TRBV6-3
j_call: TRBJ1-1

cdr3_aa: CSARGVWDSSGYTF
cdr3_nt: TGCAGCGCCCGAGGGGTTTGGGACAGTTCCGGCTACACCTTC
clone_size: few
d_call: TRBD1
cdr3_length: 14
v_call: TRBV29-1
j_call: TRBJ1-2

cdr3_aa: CASSDLLTDTQYF
cdr3_nt: TGTGCCAGCAGCGACCTCTTAACAGATACGCAGTATTTT
clone_size: NA
d_call: NA
cdr3_length: 13
v_call: TRBV13
j_call: TRBJ2-3

cdr3_aa: CASSSSLAGGRYEQYF
cdr3_nt: TGTGCCAGCAGTTCCTCACTAGCGGGAGGGCGGTACGAGCAGTACTTC
clone_size: few
d_call: TRBD2
cdr3_length: 16
v_call: TRBV12-3/TRBV12-4
j_call: TRBJ2-7

cdr3_aa: CSVEETSNEQFF
cdr3_nt: TGCAGCGTTGAAGAGACAAGCAATGAGCAGTTCTTC
clone_size: few
d_call: NA
cdr3_length: 12
v_call: TRBV29-1
j_call: TRBJ2-1

cdr3_aa: CASSWDRVGTGELFF
cdr3_nt: TGTGCCAGCAGCTGGGACAGGGTGGGGACCGGGGAGCTGTTTTTT
clone_size: NA
d_call: TRBD1
cdr3_length: 15
v_call: TRBV7-2
j_call: TRBJ2-2